This TCR beta chain was captured in a study of blood T cell repertoires in COVID-19. The V gene end was trimmed by 2 bases and the J gene end by 3 bases; junction bases not matched to a gene: 4. Per the germline V gene, CDR1 is MDHEN and CDR2 is SYDVKM. This CDR3 contains 14 residues. Clones were sequenced by immunoSEQ multiplex PCR, and TCRdb holds only the in-frame ones, with some missing. The table includes 150,000 to 200,000 clones, roughly 89% detected once. The chain combines TRBV28 with TRBJ2-7; TRBD1 matches at 7 bases. Sequencing input: peripheral blood. The TCR originated in a woman in her 70s with COVID-19, enrolled during active disease. In DNA form, the CDR3 reads TGTGCCAGCAGTTTACTGGGACAGCACTACGAGCAGTACTTC. Its translation: CASSLLGQHYEQYF.